The clone carrying this T cell receptor (beta chain) was counted at least ten times. The CDR3 extends over 15 amino acids. V lost 3 bases, J lost 3 bases, and 8 bases stayed unmatched. Germline CDR1 and CDR2: DFQATT and SNEGSKA (reference sequence). Each CDR3 protein is one row after TCRdb ran MiXCR on the reads. Of about 150,000 distinct CDR3 sequences listed, over 15% are singletons. This sample is part of a study of T cell repertoires in cytomegalovirus infection. The V call is TRBV20-1, the J call TRBJ2-1; 7 bases are a match to TRBD2. The source of this sequence is a human donor in good health (CMV status not recorded). Some clones in this sample may be carry-over from other donors' samples. The sample consisted of CD8+ T cells from PBMCs. The CDR3 sequence: CSASGGGDGYNEQFF. In nucleotides, the CDR3 is TGCAGTGCTAGTGGCGGGGGAGACGGCTACAATGAGCAGTTCTTC.